This TCR beta chain appears in the sequencing data of a study of control samples from healthy donors and cancer patients. Assay used: immunoSEQ multiplex PCR; TCRdb lists only in-frame clones, some missing. The profile shows approximately 70,000 clones, roughly 87% of them singletons. The receptor's source is a woman aged 45-59 years in good health. The sample was blood.

The CDR3 loop is CASNRQSTNEKLFF. The CDR3, as DNA: TGTGCCAGCAACAGACAGTCGACTAATGAAAAACTGTTTTTT. This chain joins TRBV6-6 and TRBJ1-4, with a possible D match to TRBD1 (5 bases). The ends were cut back, 7 bases at V and 2 bases at J, with 11 bases in the middle. Germline CDR1 and CDR2: MNHNY and SVGAGI (reference sequence). The length of the CDR3 is 14 residues.